The T cell receptor (beta chain) described here comes from a study of molecular identifiers for immune sequencing clone quantification. Findings and limits, study-wide: The share of molecules held by clones above 20 RNA copies was over 97% in effector cells and under 1% in naive cells. Underestimation of highly expanded clone sizes could arise where identical TCR molecules share a barcode.

TCRdb processed the PCR reads anew with MiXCR; each CDR3 protein has one entry. The sample has 100,000 or so distinct CDR3 sequences, roughly a third seen once. Comment on this clonotype: As yet, its antigen is unknown.

Germline loops: CDR1 SQVTM, CDR2 ANQGSEA. The CDR3 is made up of 12 amino acids. Unmatched junction bases numbered 5, after V lost 5 bases and J lost 5 bases. The gene calls are TRBV29-1 and TRBJ1-2; 7 bases are shared with TRBD1. The sequence was collected from a human donor in good health. Some libraries in this study had Jurkat cell RNA spiked in. Sequencing input: naive CD8+ T cells from blood, with Jurkat cell RNA spiked in. Subset described: FACS-sorted CD8+CD4-CCR7+CD45RA+ naive T cells. The CDR3: CSVNRGQYGYTF. CDR3 nucleotides: TGCAGCGTTAACAGGGGACAATATGGCTACACCTTC.